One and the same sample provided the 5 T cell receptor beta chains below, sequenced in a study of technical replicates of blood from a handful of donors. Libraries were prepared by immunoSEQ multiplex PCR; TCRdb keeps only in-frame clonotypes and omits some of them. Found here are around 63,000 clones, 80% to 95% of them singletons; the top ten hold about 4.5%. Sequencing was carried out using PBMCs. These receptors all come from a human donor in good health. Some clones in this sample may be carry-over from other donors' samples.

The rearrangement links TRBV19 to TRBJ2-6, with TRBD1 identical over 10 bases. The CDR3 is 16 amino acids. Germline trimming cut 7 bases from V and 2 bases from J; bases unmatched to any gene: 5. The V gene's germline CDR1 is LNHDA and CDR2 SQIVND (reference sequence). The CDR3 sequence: CASTTDRGPGANVLTF. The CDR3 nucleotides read TGTGCCAGTACCACCGACAGGGGGCCTGGGGCCAACGTCCTGACTTTC.

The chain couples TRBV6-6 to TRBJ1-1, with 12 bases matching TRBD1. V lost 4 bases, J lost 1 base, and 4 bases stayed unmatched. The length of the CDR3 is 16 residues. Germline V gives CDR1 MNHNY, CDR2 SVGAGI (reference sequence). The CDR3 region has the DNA TGTGCCAGCAGTTGGGACAGGGGGCTGGGGAACACTGAAGCTTTCTTT. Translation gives CASSWDRGLGNTEAFF.

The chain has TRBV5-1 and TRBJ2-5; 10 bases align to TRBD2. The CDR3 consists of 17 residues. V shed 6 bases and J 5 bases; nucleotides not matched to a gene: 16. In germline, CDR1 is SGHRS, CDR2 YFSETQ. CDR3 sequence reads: CASNPGASGSSGETQYF. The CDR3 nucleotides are TGCGCCAGCAACCCGGGGGCTAGCGGGAGTTCGGGTGAGACCCAGTACTTC. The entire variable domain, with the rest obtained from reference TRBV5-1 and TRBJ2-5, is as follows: KAGVTQTPRYLIKTRGQQVTLSCSPISGHRSVSWYQQTPGQGLQFLFEYFSETQRNKGNFPGRFSGRQFSNSRSEMNVSTLELGDSALYLCASNPGASGSSGETQYFGPGTRLLVL.

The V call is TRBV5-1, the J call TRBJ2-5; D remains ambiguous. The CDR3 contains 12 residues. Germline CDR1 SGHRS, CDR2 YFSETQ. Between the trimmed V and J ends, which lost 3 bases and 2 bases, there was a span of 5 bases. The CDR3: CASSYEQETQYF. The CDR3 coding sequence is TGCGCCAGCAGCTACGAGCAAGAGACCCAGTACTTC.

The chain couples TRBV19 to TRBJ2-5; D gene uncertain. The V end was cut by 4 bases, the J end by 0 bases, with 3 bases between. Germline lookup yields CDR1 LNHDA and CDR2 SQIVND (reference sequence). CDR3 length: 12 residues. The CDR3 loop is CASSRDQETQYF. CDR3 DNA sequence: TGTGCCAGTAGTAGAGACCAAGAGACCCAGTACTTC.